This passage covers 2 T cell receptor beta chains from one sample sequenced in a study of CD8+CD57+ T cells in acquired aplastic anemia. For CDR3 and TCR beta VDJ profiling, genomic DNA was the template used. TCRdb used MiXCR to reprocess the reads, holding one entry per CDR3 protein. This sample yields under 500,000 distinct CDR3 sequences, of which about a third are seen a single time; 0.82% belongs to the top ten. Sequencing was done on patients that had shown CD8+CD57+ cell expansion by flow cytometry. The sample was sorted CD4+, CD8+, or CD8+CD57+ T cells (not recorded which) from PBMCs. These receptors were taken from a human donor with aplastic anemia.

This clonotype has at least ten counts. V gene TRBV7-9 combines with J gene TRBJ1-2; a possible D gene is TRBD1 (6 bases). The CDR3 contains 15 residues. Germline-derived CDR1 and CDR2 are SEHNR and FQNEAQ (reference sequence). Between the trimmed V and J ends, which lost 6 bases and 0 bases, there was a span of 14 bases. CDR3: CASSSDRNSNYGYTF. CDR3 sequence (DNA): TGTGCCAGCAGTTCGGACAGAAACTCTAACTATGGCTACACCTTC.

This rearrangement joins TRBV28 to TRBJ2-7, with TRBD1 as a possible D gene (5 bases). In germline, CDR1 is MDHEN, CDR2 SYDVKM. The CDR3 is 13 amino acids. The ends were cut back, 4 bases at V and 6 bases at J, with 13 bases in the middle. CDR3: CASSSLGVREQYF. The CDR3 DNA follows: TGTGCCAGCAGTTCCTTAGGGGTACGCGAGCAGTACTTC.